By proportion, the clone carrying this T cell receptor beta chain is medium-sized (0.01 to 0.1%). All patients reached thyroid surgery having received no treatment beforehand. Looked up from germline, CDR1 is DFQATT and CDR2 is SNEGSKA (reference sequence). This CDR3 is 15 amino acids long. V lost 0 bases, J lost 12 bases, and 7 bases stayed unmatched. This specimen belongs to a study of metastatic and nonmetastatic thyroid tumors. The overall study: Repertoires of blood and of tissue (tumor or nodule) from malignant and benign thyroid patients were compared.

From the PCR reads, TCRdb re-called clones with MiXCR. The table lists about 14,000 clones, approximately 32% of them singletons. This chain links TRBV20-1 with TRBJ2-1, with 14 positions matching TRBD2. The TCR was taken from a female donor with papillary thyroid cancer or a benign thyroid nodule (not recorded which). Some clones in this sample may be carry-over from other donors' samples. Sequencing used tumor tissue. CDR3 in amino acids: CSARDTGTSGSGQFF. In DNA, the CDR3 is TGCAGTGCTAGAGATACCGGGACTAGCGGGAGTGGGCAGTTCTTC.